This T cell receptor beta chain originates from a study of OX40 agonist ivuxolimab in advanced cancers. As to this clone: Its antigen is unidentified.

Only in-frame clones appear in the TCRdb table, and some are missing; sequencing was by immunoSEQ multiplex PCR. The sample includes about 73,000 clones, 65% to 90% seen only once; the top ten take 0.75%. The study, taken as a whole, reports: Fewer expanded clones were found on average in CD4+ than in CD8+ T cells.

Per the germline V gene, CDR1 is MNHNY and CDR2 is SVGAGI (reference sequence). There are 12 residues in the CDR3. V was cut by 6 bases and J by 8 bases, with 8 bases left in between. Samples of blood were obtained at baseline, on cycle 4 day 1, and on cycle 7 day 1. The clonotype comes from an adult with an advanced solid tumor such as melanoma, head and neck, liver or kidney cancer. Sequencing used CD4+ or CD8+ T cells sorted from blood, obtained in a trial of the OX40 agonist ivuxolimab. The chain is built from TRBV6-6 and TRBJ1-6; D is uncertain. CDR3 DNA: TGTGCCAGCAGGGTCGGCGATTCACCCCTCCACTTT. Residues: CASRVGDSPLHF.